This entry concerns a single TCR beta chain. What this receptor recognizes is not known. Nothing much larger sits one base from this clone, and base qualities are not available. Each collaborating institution followed its own protocols to collect whole blood in K2EDTA tubes. For TCRbeta analysis, collaborator samples were shipped as frozen whole blood, as isolated PBMCs, or as DNA extracted from either sample type. The data stem from a study of blood T cell repertoires in COVID-19 (dated by TCRdb to the early 2020s). About the investigation overall: Samples from collaborators originated in the United States, Italy and Spain and spanned both the acute and convalescent phases of COVID-19. The prospective study material was composed of cDNA or gDNA derived from T cells, B-cell-depleted T cells, or PBMCs. Subjects who had been exposed to COVID-19, were actively infected with it, or had recovered from it provided the deeply sampled blood TCRbeta repertoires that made up the dataset. A freely available public database, intended as a resource for researchers studying the immune response to SARS-CoV-2, is where the repertoires were released. The samples were drawn from two sources: the first 160 participants of the ongoing ImmuneRACE study, and 1,200 or so subjects contributed by 6 global collaborators. Nearly every sample came with metadata listing a de-identified subject ID, COVID-19 status, age in years and sex. Where available, HLA class I and class II types were obtained from metadata supplied by the sample provider rather than from assay-based typing. General findings and caveats noted by the study authors: The amount of clinical and demographic metadata varied by source and participant and was provided uncurated.

Trimming removed 3 bases from V and 7 bases from J, leaving 15 bases between the germline ends. Spanning cysteine to phenylalanine, the CDR3 consists of 14 amino acids. Only CDR3 DNA is held: 42 bases, read in frame from base 1. According to the germline V gene, CDR1 reads ENHRY and CDR2 reads SYGVKD. TCRbeta CDR3 regions were amplified from genomic DNA by means of the immunoSEQ Assay, a bias-controlled multiplex PCR. Per the source publication's procedure: Within the assay, amplification of reference gene primers was used to estimate how many nucleated cells each sample contained. To quantify the absolute abundance of each unique TCRbeta CDR3 rearrangement, sequence reads were collapsed and filtered. For each sample, productive Simpson clonality was calculated as the square root of Simpson's diversity index over productive rearrangements. As stored in TCRdb, this immuneACCESS dataset retains in-frame rearrangements with V and J assigned. A fraction of the clones does not appear; measured against another copy, unresolved V genes explain less than half of the discrepancy, and the remainder lacks a known reason. V and J calls plus clone size are reproduced from that table; the DNA served to infer D and trimming. The sample profile shows around 52,000 clones; around 88% of them were found once. The ten top clones hold about 5.2% of the sample.

The material sequenced was peripheral blood. The TCR comes from a human donor in a cohort sampled during active COVID-19. In this chain, TRBV10-3 is recombined with TRBJ1-1; a tentative D call is TRBD1 (6 bases match). The CDR3 corresponds to CAISERGGTNEAFF. DNA sequence: TGTGCCATCAGTGAAAGAGGGGGTACCAATGAAGCTTTCTTT.